This entry lists 5 T cell receptor beta chains sequenced from one sample in a study of shared T cell receptors in the human thymus. Sequencing was performed with immunoSEQ multiplex PCR; in TCRdb, only in-frame clones are kept and a portion is missing. The sample comprises about 730,000 clones, roughly 88% of which are singletons, and around 0.01% rests with the top ten. This sample was also put to use in a study of human thymus T cells.

Sequencing was done on a sample of thymocytes. The origin of the receptors is a girl in the first two years of life with a congenital heart defect.

The rearrangement links TRBV5-1 to TRBJ1-3; TRBD1 matches 11 bases. This CDR3 is built from 17 residues. Per germline, CDR1 SGHRS and CDR2 YFSETQ. J gave up 4 bases and V 1 base, and 7 bases lay outside the gene matches. Here the CDR3 DNA reads TGCGCCAGCAGCTTGACCGGGACAGGGGGTAAAGGAAACACCATATATTTT. The encoded protein is CASSLTGTGGKGNTIYF.

This clone has only one observation. This rearrangement joins TRBV21-1 to TRBJ1-6; the table gives TRBD1 as D, unverified against the DNA. TRBV21-1 is termed a pseudogene. The CDR3 has 19 residues. CDR3: CASSLTVEQGNQINSPLHF. Here the CDR3 DNA reads TGTGCCAGCAGCCTCACGGTAGAACAGGGTAACCAGATTAATTCACCCCTCCACTTT.

In this sample, this clone turned up once. This chain joins TRBV6-6 and TRBJ1-1, with TRBD1 matching 7 bases. This CDR3 region has 12 residues. Germline V CDR1 and CDR2: MNHNY, SVGAGI (reference sequence). V shed 11 bases, J shed 11 bases, and the junction held 14 bases outside the gene matches. CDR3: CAGRGGGGRAFF. In DNA, the CDR3 is TGTGCCGGGCGTGGAGGGGGCGGTCGGGCTTTCTTT.

The chain joins TRBV7-2 to TRBJ1-1, with D possibly being TRBD1 (6 bases). Looked up from germline, CDR1 is SGHTA and CDR2 is FQGNSA. The V and J ends lost 2 bases and 4 bases respectively, with 17 bases between them. This CDR3 spans 16 amino acids. CDR3 in amino acids: CASSLYGVRGGTEAFF. The CDR3 coding sequence is TGTGCCAGCAGCTTATATGGGGTGAGGGGGGGCACTGAAGCTTTCTTT.

The chain is built from TRBV5-6 and TRBJ1-1; 7 bases align to TRBD1. Germline assignment: CDR1 SGHDT and CDR2 YYEEEE. The J segment lost 5 bases and the V segment lost 3 bases, leaving 22 bases of the junction unmatched. The CDR3 consists of 19 residues. CDR3 amino acids: CASSSTSSLNRGWLTEAFF. Written as DNA, the CDR3 is TGTGCCAGCAGCTCGACTTCGTCACTCAACAGGGGTTGGTTGACTGAAGCTTTCTTT. Together with reference TRBV5-6 and TRBJ1-1, the CDR3 gives the full variable domain: DAGVTQSPTHLIKTRGQQVTLRCSPKSGHDTVSWYQQALGQGPQFIFQYYEEEERQRGNFPDRFSGHQFPNYSSELNVNALLLGDSALYLCASSSTSSLNRGWLTEAFFGQGTRLTVV.